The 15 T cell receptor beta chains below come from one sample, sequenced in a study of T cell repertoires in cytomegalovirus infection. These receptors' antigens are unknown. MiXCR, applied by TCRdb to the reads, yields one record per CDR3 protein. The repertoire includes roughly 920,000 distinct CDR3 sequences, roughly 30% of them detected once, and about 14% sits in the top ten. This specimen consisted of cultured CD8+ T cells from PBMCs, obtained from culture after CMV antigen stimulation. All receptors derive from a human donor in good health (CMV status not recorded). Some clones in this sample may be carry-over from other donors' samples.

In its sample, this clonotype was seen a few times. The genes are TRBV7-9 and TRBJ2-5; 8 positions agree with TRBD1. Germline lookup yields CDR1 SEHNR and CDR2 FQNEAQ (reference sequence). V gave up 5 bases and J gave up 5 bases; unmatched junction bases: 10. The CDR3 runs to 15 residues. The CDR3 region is CASSQSRTGMETQYF. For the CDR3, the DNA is TGTGCCAGCAGCCAGTCGCGGACAGGGATGGAGACCCAGTACTTC. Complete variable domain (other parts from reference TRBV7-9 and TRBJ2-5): DTGVSQNPRHKITKRGQNVTFRCDPISEHNRLYWYRQTLGQGPEFLTYFQNEAQLEKSRLLSDRFSAERPKGSFSTLEIQRTEQGDSAMYLCASSQSRTGMETQYFGPGTRLLVL.

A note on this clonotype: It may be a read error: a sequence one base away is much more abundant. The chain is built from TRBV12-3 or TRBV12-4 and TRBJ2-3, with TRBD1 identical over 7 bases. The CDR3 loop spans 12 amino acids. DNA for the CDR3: TGTGCCTGCAGCCCAGGTGACAGGGTCGGGTATTTT. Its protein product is CACSPGDRVGYF.

The CDR3 nucleotides are TGTGCCAGCAGTTATTTTACAGGGGGCGATGAAAAACTGTTTTTT. This encodes CASSYFTGGDEKLFF. The chain has TRBV6-5 and TRBJ1-4; 9 nucleotides line up with TRBD1. CDR3 length: 15 residues. With V trimmed by 3 bases and J by 6 bases, 5 bases remained unmatched. Germline V gene lookup returns CDR1 MNHEY and CDR2 SVGAGI.

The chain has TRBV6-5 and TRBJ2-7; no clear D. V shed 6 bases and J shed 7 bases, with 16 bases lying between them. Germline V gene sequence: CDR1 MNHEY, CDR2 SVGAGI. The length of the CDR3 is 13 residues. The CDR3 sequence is CASRPGPIGEQYF. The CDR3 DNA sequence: TGTGCCAGCAGACCCGGGCCTATTGGGGAGCAGTACTTC.

The CDR3 is CASTTGGYNQPQHF. For the CDR3, the DNA is TGTGCCAGCACGACAGGGGGGTACAATCAGCCCCAGCATTTT. The chain joins TRBV6-1 to TRBJ1-5, with 9 nucleotides matching TRBD1. This CDR3 comprises 14 residues. J lost 3 bases, V lost 7 bases, and 4 bases had no gene match. The V gene's germline CDR1 is MNHNS and CDR2 SASEGT.

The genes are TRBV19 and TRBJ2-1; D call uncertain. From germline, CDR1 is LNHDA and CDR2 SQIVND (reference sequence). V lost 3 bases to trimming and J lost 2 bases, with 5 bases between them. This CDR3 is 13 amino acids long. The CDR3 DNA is TGTGCCAGTAGTATCCCCACCTACAATGAGCAGTTCTTC. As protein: CASSIPTYNEQFF.

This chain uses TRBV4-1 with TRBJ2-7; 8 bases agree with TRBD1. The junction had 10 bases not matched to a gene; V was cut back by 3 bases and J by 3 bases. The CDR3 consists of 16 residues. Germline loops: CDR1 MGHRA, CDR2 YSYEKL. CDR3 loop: CASSQSNGQGRYEQYF. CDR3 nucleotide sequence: TGCGCCAGCAGCCAGTCGAATGGACAGGGCCGCTACGAGCAGTACTTC.

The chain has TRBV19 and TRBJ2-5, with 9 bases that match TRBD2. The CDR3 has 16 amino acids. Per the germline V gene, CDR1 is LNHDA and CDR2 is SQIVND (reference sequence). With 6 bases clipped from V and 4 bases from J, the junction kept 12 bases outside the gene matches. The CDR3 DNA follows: TGTGCCAGTAGAGGGACTAGCAGGGGAACGGGAGAGACCCAGTACTTC. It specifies CASRGTSRGTGETQYF.

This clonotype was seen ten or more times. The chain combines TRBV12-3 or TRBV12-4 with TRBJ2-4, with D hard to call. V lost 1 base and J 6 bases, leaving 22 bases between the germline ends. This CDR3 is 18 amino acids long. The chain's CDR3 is CASSLDSPTWPARNIQYF. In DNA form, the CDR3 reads TGTGCCAGCAGTTTAGATTCCCCGACTTGGCCCGCAAGAAACATTCAGTACTTC.

The CDR3 is CASSLEVGTDEQFF. CDR3 bases: TGTGCCAGCAGCTTGGAAGTGGGTACAGATGAGCAGTTCTTC. This chain links TRBV5-6 with TRBJ2-1; no firm D call. The CDR3 has 14 residues. V was shortened by 0 bases and J by 8 bases, with 12 bases between the two germline ends. Germline CDR1 SGHDT, CDR2 YYEEEE. The entire variable domain, with the rest obtained from reference TRBV5-6 and TRBJ2-1, is as follows: DAGVTQSPTHLIKTRGQQVTLRCSPKSGHDTVSWYQQALGQGPQFIFQYYEEEERQRGNFPDRFSGHQFPNYSSELNVNALLLGDSALYLCASSLEVGTDEQFFGPGTRLTVL.

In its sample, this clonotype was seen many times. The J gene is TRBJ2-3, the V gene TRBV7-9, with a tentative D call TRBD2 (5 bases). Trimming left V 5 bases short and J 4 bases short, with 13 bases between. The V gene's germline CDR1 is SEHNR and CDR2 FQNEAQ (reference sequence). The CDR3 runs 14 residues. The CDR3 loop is CASSARRGPDTQYF. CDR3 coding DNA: TGTGCCAGCAGCGCCCGGAGAGGGCCAGATACGCAGTATTTT.

The CDR3 here is CASSLTGSAAYNEQFF. In DNA form, the CDR3 reads TGTGCCAGCAGTCTAACAGGGTCCGCCGCCTACAATGAGCAGTTCTTC. The chain is built from TRBV27 and TRBJ2-1; D may be TRBD1 (6 bases). The CDR3 extends over 16 amino acids. Germline loops: CDR1 MNHEY, CDR2 SMNVEV (reference sequence). V was clipped by 5 bases and J by 2 bases, with 16 bases between them.

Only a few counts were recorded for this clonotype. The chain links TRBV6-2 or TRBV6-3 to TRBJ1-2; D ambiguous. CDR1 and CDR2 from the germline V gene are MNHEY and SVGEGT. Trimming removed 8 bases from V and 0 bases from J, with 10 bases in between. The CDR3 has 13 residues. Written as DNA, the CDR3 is TGTGCCAGCTGGACGGGTGCTAACTATGGCTACACCTTC. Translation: CASWTGANYGYTF.

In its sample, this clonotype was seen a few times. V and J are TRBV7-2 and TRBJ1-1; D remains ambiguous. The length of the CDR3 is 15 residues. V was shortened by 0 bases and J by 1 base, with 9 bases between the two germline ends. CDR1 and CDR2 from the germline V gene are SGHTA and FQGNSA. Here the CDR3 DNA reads TGTGCCAGCAGCTTAGCTCCATGGGGGAACACTGAAGCTTTCTTT. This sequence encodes CASSLAPWGNTEAFF.

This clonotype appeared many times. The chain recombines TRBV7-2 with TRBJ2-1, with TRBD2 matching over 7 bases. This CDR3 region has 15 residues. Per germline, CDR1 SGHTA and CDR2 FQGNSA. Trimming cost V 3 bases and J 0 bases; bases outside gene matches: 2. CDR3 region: CASSFLAVSYNEQFF. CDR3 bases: TGTGCCAGCAGCTTTCTAGCGGTCTCCTACAATGAGCAGTTCTTC.